These T cell receptor beta chains were read from a single sample in a study of blood T cell repertoires in COVID-19. The protocol was immunoSEQ multiplex PCR, while the TCRdb copy is restricted to in-frame clones and leaves out a portion. The sample lists hundreds of thousands of clones; roughly 85% were seen once. Sequencing was carried out using PBMCs or T cells enriched from blood (not recorded which). The receptors come from a woman in her forties or fifties with acute COVID-19. CDR3s include the opening cysteine and the closing phenylalanine or tryptophan. A D gene is named only where the DNA matches it firmly. A row's size may be missing; if present it is once, few, many or a size class.

CDR3aa,CDR3nt,abundance,d_gene,j_gene,v_gene
CASSRTGGKEPQHF,TGTGCCAGCAGTCGGACAGGGGGAAAGGAGCCCCAGCATTTT,NA,TRBD1,TRBJ1-5,TRBV6-2/TRBV6-3
CASSLNIGGTEAFF,TGTGCCAGCAGCCTCAACATCGGAGGGACTGAAGCTTTCTTT,NA,NA,TRBJ1-1,TRBV14
CASSERGGPQHF,TGTGCCAGCAGTGAGAGGGGGGGGCCCCAGCATTTT,NA,NA,TRBJ1-5,TRBV2
CASSRNNPEETQYF,TGTGCCAGCAGCCGTAATAATCCCGAAGAGACCCAGTACTTC,NA,NA,TRBJ2-5,TRBV3-1/TRBV3-2
CASATQAGQGGGPLHF,TGTGCCAGCGCCACGCAGGCGGGACAGGGAGGTGGACCCCTCCACTTT,once,TRBD1,TRBJ1-6,TRBV7-3
CASSPSSGTSRSTDTQYF,TGTGCCAGCTCACCGTCAAGCGGGACTAGCAGAAGCACAGATACGCAGTATTTT,NA,TRBD2,TRBJ2-3,TRBV18
CASSSREGRGLSNYGYTF,TGTGCCAGCAGCAGTCGGGAGGGTAGGGGGCTATCTAACTATGGCTACACCTTC,few,TRBD1,TRBJ1-2,TRBV9
CASSYSRTDPNYGYTF,TGTGCCAGCAGTTACTCTCGGACAGACCCTAACTATGGCTACACCTTC,few,NA,TRBJ1-2,TRBV6-2/TRBV6-3
CASKVMAGSNQPQHF,TGTGCCAGCAAAGTCATGGCAGGGAGCAATCAGCCCCAGCATTTT,NA,NA,TRBJ1-5,TRBV2
CASSIGAAGVIFEQFF,TGTGCCAGTAGTATAGGGGCTGCGGGGGTGATTTTTGAGCAGTTCTTC,NA,TRBD2,TRBJ2-1,TRBV19
CASSLRQSNEKLFF,TGCGCCAGCAGCCTCAGACAGTCTAATGAAAAACTGTTTTTT,NA,NA,TRBJ1-4,TRBV4-1
CASSLGSLTSSYNEQFF,TGCGCCAGCAGCTTGGGATCCTTGACTTCTTCCTACAATGAGCAGTTCTTC,NA,NA,TRBJ2-1,TRBV5-1
CASSDKGQGSTGYTF,TGTGCCAGCAGCGACAAAGGACAGGGGTCTACTGGCTACACCTTC,NA,TRBD1,TRBJ1-2,TRBV7-9
CASSSPGTGVLNSPLHF,TGTGCCAGCAGTTCCCCGGGGACAGGGGTACTTAATTCACCCCTCCACTTT,NA,TRBD1,TRBJ1-6,TRBV27
CASSPSGNTIYF,TGTGCCAGCAGCCCGTCCGGAAACACCATATATTTT,few,NA,TRBJ1-3,TRBV14
CASSLVAGKGDNYGYTF,TGCGCCAGCAGCTTGGTCGCCGGGAAGGGGGACAACTATGGCTACACCTTC,once,NA,TRBJ1-2,TRBV5-1
CASSNGLLPRTTSYEQYF,TGTGCCAGCAGCAACGGGCTACTACCACGGACTACCTCCTACGAGCAGTACTTC,NA,NA,TRBJ2-7,TRBV21-1
CATSRDRQGVSEQYF,TGTGCCACCAGCAGAGATCGGCAGGGGGTGAGCGAGCAGTACTTC,NA,TRBD1,TRBJ2-7,TRBV15
CAWSRLAGDTDTQYF,TGTGCCTGGAGCCGACTAGCGGGGGACACAGATACGCAGTATTTT,NA,TRBD2,TRBJ2-3,TRBV30
CASSSTGWNEQYF,TGTGCCAGCAGCTCTACAGGGTGGAACGAGCAGTACTTC,NA,NA,TRBJ2-7,TRBV7-9
CASSLVEETQYF,TGTGCCAGCAGCTTGGTAGAAGAGACCCAGTACTTC,NA,NA,TRBJ2-5,TRBV5-6
CSVERGSTGELFF,TGCAGCGTTGAAAGGGGATCCACCGGGGAGCTGTTTTTT,NA,NA,TRBJ2-2,TRBV29-1
CASIQGQNTGELFF,TGTGCCAGCATTCAGGGACAGAACACCGGGGAGCTGTTTTTT,NA,NA,TRBJ2-2,TRBV2
CASSVKGQGYEQYF,TGTGCCAGCAGTGTCAAGGGACAGGGCTACGAGCAGTACTTC,once,TRBD1,TRBJ2-7,TRBV2
CASSRTGGNQPQHF,TGTGCCAGCAGCCGGACAGGGGGCAATCAGCCCCAGCATTTT,few,TRBD1,TRBJ1-5,TRBV3-1/TRBV3-2
CASSTGTPDLNQPQHF,TGTGCCAGCAGCACAGGGACACCGGACCTCAATCAGCCCCAGCATTTT,few,NA,TRBJ1-5,TRBV7-6
CASSIRTGGSYEQYF,TGTGCCAGCAGTATCCGTACAGGGGGCTCCTACGAGCAGTACTTC,NA,TRBD1,TRBJ2-7,TRBV6-5
CASSLAGGGNTGELFF,TGTGCCAGCAGTTTAGCGGGGGGCGGAAACACCGGGGAGCTGTTTTTT,NA,TRBD2,TRBJ2-2,TRBV6-5
CASSSPTGLSMNTEAFF,TGTGCCAGCAGCTCACCCACAGGGTTGTCCATGAACACTGAAGCTTTCTTT,NA,NA,TRBJ1-1,TRBV9
CASSRQGQGAGETQYF,TGTGCCAGTAGTCGGCAGGGACAGGGGGCAGGTGAGACCCAGTACTTC,NA,TRBD1,TRBJ2-5,TRBV19
CASSLGLAGVVYEQYF,TGTGCCAGCAGCTTGGGACTAGCGGGGGTGGTATACGAGCAGTACTTC,NA,TRBD2,TRBJ2-7,TRBV11-3
CASSESRAGGPNEQFF,TGCGCCAGCAGTGAGTCTCGCGCGGGGGGACCTAACGAGCAGTTCTTC,NA,TRBD2,TRBJ2-1,TRBV10-2
CASSQGGAPPDTQYF,TGTGCCAGCAGCCAAGGGGGGGCGCCCCCAGATACGCAGTATTTT,NA,NA,TRBJ2-3,TRBV6-5
CASSLATGYQETQYF,TGTGCCAGCAGCTTAGCAACAGGGTACCAAGAGACCCAGTACTTC,NA,NA,TRBJ2-5,TRBV7-2
CASSRGSEDGYTF,TGTGCCAGCAGCCGCGGTAGTGAGGATGGCTACACCTTC,NA,NA,TRBJ1-2,TRBV14
CASSPRGPTSYEQYF,TGTGCCAGCAGCCCCAGGGGTCCCACCTCCTACGAGCAGTACTTC,NA,NA,TRBJ2-7,TRBV7-8
CASSRRGSGAETQYF,TGTGCCAGCAGCCGGCGGGGGTCCGGGGCGGAGACCCAGTACTTC,few,TRBD2,TRBJ2-5,TRBV7-6
CATSISGNEQFF,TGTGCCACCTCAATTTCGGGAAATGAGCAGTTCTTC,NA,NA,TRBJ2-1,TRBV25-1
CASSHTQGNTEAFF,TGCGCCAGCAGCCACACACAGGGGAACACTGAAGCTTTCTTT,NA,NA,TRBJ1-1,TRBV4-1
CASSLSASGGRNTEAFF,TGTGCCAGCAGTTTAAGTGCCTCAGGGGGAAGGAACACTGAAGCTTTCTTT,NA,TRBD1,TRBJ1-1,TRBV28
CASSYSGVNYGYTF,TGTGCCAGCAGTTACTCGGGTGTTAACTATGGCTACACCTTC,NA,NA,TRBJ1-2,TRBV2
CSVGSGGNQPQHF,TGCAGCGTTGGTTCCGGAGGCAATCAGCCCCAGCATTTT,NA,NA,TRBJ1-5,TRBV29-1
CAIRTPGQVPAAYGYTF,TGTGCCATCAGGACCCCCGGACAGGTCCCGGCGGCTTATGGCTACACCTTC,NA,TRBD1,TRBJ1-2,TRBV10-3
CASRKRGAPDTQYF,TGTGCCAGCAGAAAACGGGGGGCCCCAGATACGCAGTATTTT,NA,NA,TRBJ2-3,TRBV3-1/TRBV3-2
CASNPFDRAGDEQYF,TGCGCCAGCAACCCCTTTGACAGGGCTGGAGACGAGCAGTACTTC,NA,TRBD1,TRBJ2-7,TRBV5-1
CASSQGQGAHYGYTF,TGTGCCAGCTCACAGGGACAGGGGGCGCACTATGGCTACACCTTC,NA,TRBD1,TRBJ1-2,TRBV18
CASSLEGGRQPQHF,TGCGCCAGCAGCCTGGAAGGGGGTAGGCAGCCCCAGCATTTT,NA,NA,TRBJ1-5,TRBV5-1
CASSQDHSKSGFTYNEQFF,TGTGCCAGCAGCCAAGATCACTCGAAATCAGGGTTTACCTACAATGAGCAGTTCTTC,NA,NA,TRBJ2-1,TRBV14
CASSGQVGGNTEAFF,TGTGCCAGTAGTGGACAGGTTGGGGGGAACACTGAAGCTTTCTTT,NA,TRBD1,TRBJ1-1,TRBV19
CASSRGFQETQYF,TGTGCCAGCAGCCGGGGTTTTCAAGAGACCCAGTACTTC,NA,NA,TRBJ2-5,TRBV11-3
CASSPGQGWTNEKLFF,TGTGCCAGCAGCCCAGGACAGGGATGGACTAATGAAAAACTGTTTTTT,NA,TRBD1,TRBJ1-4,TRBV5-4
CAWRSPGGSYNEQFF,TGTGCCTGGAGGTCGCCAGGGGGCTCCTACAATGAGCAGTTCTTC,NA,TRBD1,TRBJ2-1,TRBV30
CASSSAAGGDIQYF,TGTGCCAGCAGCTCGGCGGCGGGCGGCGACATTCAGTACTTC,NA,NA,TRBJ2-4,TRBV11-2
CASSLAEKLFF,TGTGCCAGCAGCTTAGCCGAAAAACTGTTTTTT,NA,NA,TRBJ1-4,TRBV6-2/TRBV6-3